A selection of T cell receptor beta chains follows, all from one sample in a study of CD8 T cells in Susac syndrome. TCRdb reprocessed the immunoSEQ multiplex PCR reads with MiXCR, giving one entry per CDR3 protein. The data show 100,000 to 150,000 distinct CDR3 sequences, around 96% seen once. The material sequenced was CD8+ T cells from PBMCs. These receptors were obtained from a human donor with Susac syndrome. Both conserved end residues are part of each CDR3. The D gene is left open where the match is weak. For some rows the clone size is stated as once, few or many, or as a class when expanded; others skip it.

j_call | d_call | v_call | clone_size | cdr3_length | cdr3_nt | cdr3_aa
TRBJ2-4 | - | TRBV15 | - | 15 | TGTGCCACCAGCAGCGATAAAGATGGGACGACCTTTCAGTACTTC | CATSSDKDGTTFQYF
TRBJ2-2 | - | TRBV6-5 | - | 13 | TGTGCCAGCACTTCAACCACGGGCGGGGAGCTGTTTTTT | CASTSTTGGELFF
TRBJ2-1 | TRBD2 | TRBV9 | - | 16 | TGTGCCAGCAGCGTAGGGGTACTAGCGGGGGGGGATGAGCAGTTCTTC | CASSVGVLAGGDEQFF
TRBJ2-1 | TRBD1 | TRBV6-5 | - | 15 | TGTGCCAGCAGCCCGGGACAGGGGCAGTACAATGAGCAGTTCTTC | CASSPGQGQYNEQFF
TRBJ2-4 | TRBD1 | TRBV5-1 | - | 15 | TGCGCCAGCAGCTTCCGGACAGGGGTACTTGACATTCAGTACTTC | CASSFRTGVLDIQYF
TRBJ2-3 | TRBD2 | TRBV20-1 | - | 18 | TGCAGTGCTAGAGATCTCGGGACTAGCGGGAGGCCGAGAGATACGCAGTATTTT | CSARDLGTSGRPRDTQYF
TRBJ2-3 | - | TRBV30 | - | 14 | TGTGCCTGGAGTTCGGGTACCTTCACAGATACGCAGTATTTT | CAWSSGTFTDTQYF
TRBJ1-1 | - | TRBV4-1 | - | 14 | TGCGCCAGCAGCCGCATGTTTGGTTTCACTGAAGCTTTCTTT | CASSRMFGFTEAFF
TRBJ1-1 | - | TRBV7-9 | - | 15 | TGTGCCAGCACCGAGGACAGTCGTTCCCCTCGTGAAGCTTTCTTT | CASTEDSRSPREAFF
TRBJ2-1 | - | TRBV7-9 | - | 13 | TGTGCCAGCAGTTCTCTCGTGGGCAATGAGCAGTTCTTC | CASSSLVGNEQFF
TRBJ2-1 | - | TRBV7-9 | - | 13 | TGTGCCAACATCGAAGGGGAAATCGATGAGCAGTTCTTC | CANIEGEIDEQFF
TRBJ2-5 | - | TRBV11-2 | - | 13 | TGTGCCAGCAGCTTAAACTCGCGAGAGACCCAGTACTTC | CASSLNSRETQYF
TRBJ1-1 | - | TRBV3-1 | - | 14 | TGTGCCAGCAGCCTAAGAGGGGGTTACACTGAAGCTTTCTTT | CASSLRGGYTEAFF
TRBJ2-7 | TRBD1 | TRBV13 | - | 14 | TGTGCCAGCTCCCACCGTACAGGGGCCCCCGAGCAGTACTTC | CASSHRTGAPEQYF
TRBJ1-1 | - | TRBV30 | - | 12 | TGTGCCTGGAGTGTAGGTGACACTGAAGCTTTCTTT | CAWSVGDTEAFF
TRBJ2-3 | TRBD1 | TRBV6-5 | - | 15 | TGTGCCAGCAGCGGGGACAGGGGGTACACAGATACGCAGTATTTT | CASSGDRGYTDTQYF
TRBJ1-1 | TRBD1 | TRBV3-1 | once | 17 | TGTGCCAGCAGCCAATACAAAGGGACAGAGATGAACACTGAAGCTTTCTTT | CASSQYKGTEMNTEAFF
TRBJ2-7 | - | TRBV4-2 | - | 11 | TGTGCCAGCAGCCAAACCGGACACCAGTACTTC | CASSQTGHQYF
TRBJ1-2 | TRBD1 | TRBV6-5 | - | 13 | TGTGCCAGCAGAGCGGACAGGGGGAATGGCTACACCTTC | CASRADRGNGYTF
TRBJ2-2 | - | TRBV12-3/TRBV12-4 | - | 14 | TGTGCCAGCAGCTGGGAAGGGGGCACCGGGGAGCTGTTTTTT | CASSWEGGTGELFF
TRBJ2-7 | TRBD2 | TRBV13 | - | 16 | TGTGCCAGCAGCAGATGGGGACTAGCGGGAGACTACGAGCAGTACTTC | CASSRWGLAGDYEQYF
TRBJ2-1 | - | TRBV7-8 | - | 14 | TGTGCCAGCAGAACCGACGGAGGGATCAATGAGCAGTTCTTC | CASRTDGGINEQFF
TRBJ1-2 | - | TRBV5-5 | - | 12 | TGTGCCAGCAGGACGGGGAACTATGGCTACACCTTC | CASRTGNYGYTF
TRBJ2-2 | TRBD1 | TRBV9 | - | 13 | TGTGCCAGCAGCAGGGGGCAGGGCGGGGAGCTGTTTTTT | CASSRGQGGELFF
TRBJ1-1 | TRBD1 | TRBV5-4 | - | 11 | TGTGCCAGCAGCTCGGGACAGAGGGCTTTCTTT | CASSSGQRAFF
TRBJ2-7 | - | TRBV29-1 | - | 11 | TGCAGCGTCAATGACTCTTCCGAGCAGTACTTC | CSVNDSSEQYF
TRBJ2-5 | TRBD1 | TRBV5-6 | - | 15 | TGTGCCAGCAGCTTCTTGGGGACAGGGCAAGAGACCCAGTACTTC | CASSFLGTGQETQYF
TRBJ2-3 | - | TRBV11-1 | - | 17 | TGTGCCAGCAGCTTAATTGGCAGGGAAGGTGTTACAGATACGCAGTATTTT | CASSLIGREGVTDTQYF
TRBJ1-5 | - | TRBV6-2/TRBV6-3 | few | 14 | TGTGCCAGCGCGCCAGTCTCAAGCGGGCAGCCCCAGCATTTT | CASAPVSSGQPQHF
TRBJ2-5 | - | TRBV13 | - | 14 | TGTGCCAGCAGCACCCGACAGAGTCAAGAGACCCAGTACTTC | CASSTRQSQETQYF
TRBJ1-1 | - | TRBV7-2 | - | 16 | TGTGCCAGCAGCTTATGGGGAGCGGGATCGAACACTGAAGCTTTCTTT | CASSLWGAGSNTEAFF
TRBJ1-2 | TRBD1 | TRBV30 | - | 12 | TGTGCCTCCGACAGGGCTCGGGGTGGCTACACCTTC | CASDRARGGYTF
TRBJ1-4 | - | TRBV2 | - | 15 | TGTGCCAGCAGGTTCGTCGGGTCAACTAATGAAAAACTGTTTTTT | CASRFVGSTNEKLFF
TRBJ2-1 | TRBD2 | TRBV4-3 | - | 16 | TGCGCCAGCAGCCAAGAACCCCCTAGCGGTTACAATGAGCAGTTCTTC | CASSQEPPSGYNEQFF
TRBJ1-1 | - | TRBV13 | - | 13 | TGTGCCAGCAGCTTAACGTCGGCCACTGAAGCTTTCTTT | CASSLTSATEAFF
TRBJ2-1 | - | TRBV7-9 | - | 15 | TGTGCCAGCAGCTACAAAGCAGGGAACTACAATGAGCAGTTCTTC | CASSYKAGNYNEQFF
TRBJ2-7 | TRBD1 | TRBV4-1 | - | 15 | TGCGCCAGCAGCCAACTGGGACAGGGGGTCTACGAGCAGTACTTC | CASSQLGQGVYEQYF
TRBJ2-1 | TRBD2 | TRBV7-3 | - | 15 | TGTGCCAGCAGTTCTACCGGGACTAGCGACCATGAGCAGTTCTTC | CASSSTGTSDHEQFF
TRBJ1-5 | - | TRBV19 | - | 12 | TGTGCCAGTAGTCGGGAAAATCAGCCCCAGCATTTT | CASSRENQPQHF
TRBJ2-1 | TRBD2 | TRBV3-1 | - | 16 | TGTGCCAGCAGCCAAGATGCGGGGGGCGAATACAATGAGCAGTTCTTC | CASSQDAGGEYNEQFF